These 25 T cell receptor beta chains originate from one sample sequenced in a study of blood T cell repertoires in COVID-19. TCRdb's copy holds only in-frame clones and misses some; the assay was immunoSEQ multiplex PCR. The sample carries 230,000 or so clones, around nine tenths recorded once. Input material: PBMCs or T cells enriched from blood (not recorded which). The origin of the receptors is a woman in her forties or fifties with acute COVID-19.

The chain recombines TRBV30 with TRBJ2-7; D is possibly TRBD1 (5 bases). The CDR3 spans 13 residues. Germline CDR1 and CDR2: GTSNPN and SVGIG (reference sequence). V lost 0 bases to trimming and J lost 2 bases, with 8 bases between them. The CDR3 loop reads CAWSVTGPYEQYF. Written as DNA, the CDR3 is TGTGCCTGGAGTGTTACAGGCCCCTACGAGCAGTACTTC.

The CDR3 region is CASSRTRTSGSINEQFF. The CDR3 nucleotides read TGTGCCAGCAGCCGCACCCGGACTAGCGGGAGTATAAATGAGCAGTTCTTC. The chain is built from TRBV11-2 and TRBJ2-1; 13 bases map to TRBD2. Trimming took 5 bases from V and 7 from J; bases not matched to a gene: 11. Germline lookup yields CDR1 SGHAT and CDR2 FQNNGV. The length of the CDR3 is 17 residues.

This clone was observed a single time. V is TRBV5-6 and J is TRBJ2-1, with a tentative D call TRBD2 (5 bases). Trimming pared 4 bases from V and 0 bases from J, leaving 14 bases between. The length of the CDR3 is 16 residues. Germline loops: CDR1 SGHDT, CDR2 YYEEEE. This CDR3 is CASSPGLRSSYNEQFF. For the CDR3, the DNA is TGTGCCAGCAGCCCAGGACTGCGGAGCTCCTACAATGAGCAGTTCTTC. Filled out from reference TRBV5-6 and TRBJ2-1, the complete variable domain reads DAGVTQSPTHLIKTRGQQVTLRCSPKSGHDTVSWYQQALGQGPQFIFQYYEEEERQRGNFPDRFSGHQFPNYSSELNVNALLLGDSALYLCASSPGLRSSYNEQFFGPGTRLTVL.

This chain joins TRBV5-8 and TRBJ2-5; no clear D gene. Looked up from germline, CDR1 is SGHTS and CDR2 is YDEGEE. V lost 1 base to trimming and J lost 4 bases, with 8 bases between them. CDR3 length equals 13 residues. This chain's CDR3 is CASSLFGGETQYF. The CDR3 bases are TGTGCCAGCAGCTTGTTTGGCGGAGAGACCCAGTACTTC.

This clone appeared a single time. J is TRBJ2-3 and V is TRBV4-3; 7 bases are shared with TRBD1. J lost 1 base, V lost 1 base, and 2 bases had no gene match. Germline loops: CDR1 LGHNA, CDR2 YSLEER. CDR3 length: 15 amino acids. CDR3 coding DNA: TGCGCCAGCAGCCAAGCCGACAGGGGCACAGATACGCAGTATTTT. Translation gives CASSQADRGTDTQYF.

The rearrangement joins TRBV14 to TRBJ2-5; D may be TRBD1 (6 bases). CDR1 is SGHDN and CDR2 is FVKESK in the germline V gene. The V gene lost 1 base and the J gene lost 4 bases, with 10 bases spanning the gap. This CDR3 is built from 14 residues. The CDR3 region is CASSQVGRGETQYF. Written as DNA, the CDR3 is TGTGCCAGCAGCCAAGTAGGCAGGGGAGAGACCCAGTACTTC.

This clone was counted only a few times. The chain has TRBV30 and TRBJ2-7; TRBD2 matches at 13 bases. From germline, CDR1 is GTSNPN and CDR2 SVGIG (reference sequence). Unmatched junction bases numbered 1, after V lost 2 bases and J lost 6 bases. This CDR3 has 13 residues. Here the CDR3 reads CAWSRTSGSEQYF. The CDR3 DNA sequence: TGTGCCTGGAGTAGGACTAGCGGGAGCGAGCAGTACTTC. The full variable domain, completed using reference TRBV30 and TRBJ2-7, is SQTIHQWPATLVQPVGSPLSLECTVEGTSNPNLYWYRQAAGRGLQLLFYSVGIGQISSEVPQNLSASRPQDRQFILSSKKLLLSDSGFYLCAWSRTSGSEQYFGPGTRLTVT.

This sequence joins TRBV3-1 (or the pseudogene TRBV3-2) and TRBJ2-5; 8 nucleotides align to TRBD1. Trimming cost V 7 bases and J 2 bases; bases outside gene matches: 3. The CDR3 runs to 13 residues. Looked up from germline, CDR1 is LGHDT and CDR2 is YNNKEL (reference sequence). The CDR3 loop is CASNQGAQETQYF. CDR3 DNA sequence: TGTGCCAGCAATCAGGGGGCTCAAGAGACCCAGTACTTC.

The chain employs TRBV6-5 and TRBJ1-5; TRBD1 matches at 7 bases. CDR3 size: 15 residues. After removal of 6 bases from V and 3 bases from J, the junction contained 8 bases not matched to a gene. The germline V gene encodes CDR1 MNHEY and CDR2 SVGAGI. The CDR3 nucleotides read TGTGCCAGCAGCTCCGACAGGGTCTACAATCAGCCCCAGCATTTT. Residues: CASSSDRVYNQPQHF.

The count of this clone is one. The CDR3 loop reads CSASPADRGPHTGELFF. In DNA, the CDR3 is TGCAGTGCTAGTCCGGCGGACAGGGGGCCCCATACCGGGGAGCTGTTTTTT. The chain recombines TRBV20-1 with TRBJ2-2; TRBD1 matches 11 bases. This CDR3 comprises 17 residues. CDR1 is DFQATT and CDR2 is SNEGSKA in the germline V gene (reference sequence). The junction had 11 bases not matched to a gene; V was cut back by 3 bases and J by 5 bases.

This rearrangement joins TRBV28 to TRBJ1-6, with D tentatively TRBD1 (5 bases). The CDR3 runs 15 residues. The ends were cut back, 8 bases at V and 6 bases at J, with 17 bases in the middle. Germline CDR1 MDHEN, CDR2 SYDVKM. The CDR3 coding sequence is TGTGCCAGCCTTCCAGGGCCCTCTTTTAATTCACCCCTCCACTTT. This gives the protein CASLPGPSFNSPLHF.

This clone was observed a few times. The rearrangement uses TRBV6-5 and TRBJ2-5; D is possibly TRBD1 (5 bases). The CDR3 runs to 14 residues. In germline, CDR1 is MNHEY, CDR2 SVGAGI. Trimming took off 2 bases at V and 1 base at J, with 8 bases between the two ends. This CDR3 reads CASSYTGPQETQYF. For the CDR3, the DNA is TGTGCCAGCAGTTACACAGGTCCCCAAGAGACCCAGTACTTC.

The rearrangement joins TRBV18 to TRBJ2-7; the match to TRBD1 covers 7 bases. This CDR3 region has 14 residues. J lost 3 bases, V lost 3 bases, and 5 bases had no gene match. Germline CDR1 is KGHSH and CDR2 is LQKENI. CDR3 DNA sequence: TGTGCCAGCTCACCGACAGGGTTGGGCTACGAGCAGTACTTC. Amino acid sequence: CASSPTGLGYEQYF.

This clone was seen once. The V and J genes are TRBV30 and TRBJ1-1; 9 positions agree with TRBD1. V lost 7 bases, J lost 5 bases, and 5 bases stayed unmatched. CDR3 length: 12 residues. CDR1 GTSNPN and CDR2 SVGIG come from the germline V gene (reference sequence). This CDR3 is CASDRGWTEAFF. The CDR3 DNA is TGTGCCTCGGACAGGGGTTGGACTGAAGCTTTCTTT.

The chain links TRBV5-4 to TRBJ1-3; D remains ambiguous. This CDR3 spans 16 amino acids. Per germline, CDR1 SGHNT and CDR2 YYREEE (reference sequence). The ends were cut back, 0 bases at V and 0 bases at J, with 10 bases in the middle. DNA for the CDR3: TGTGCCAGCAGCTTGGCCAGGTCGGACTCTGGAAACACCATATATTTT. Translation: CASSLARSDSGNTIYF.

This chain connects TRBV5-1 to TRBJ2-2, with a weak D call TRBD1 (5 bases). The germline V gene has CDR1 SGHRS and CDR2 YFSETQ. V lost 4 bases and J lost 5, with 18 bases in between. CDR3 length: 16 amino acids. The CDR3, as DNA: TGCGCCAGCAGCCTTAGGGGCAGGGTGAGGACCGGGGAGCTGTTTTTT. Protein: CASSLRGRVRTGELFF. Complete variable domain (other parts from reference TRBV5-1 and TRBJ2-2): KAGVTQTPRYLIKTRGQQVTLSCSPISGHRSVSWYQQTPGQGLQFLFEYFSETQRNKGNFPGRFSGRQFSNSRSEMNVSTLELGDSALYLCASSLRGRVRTGELFFGEGSRLTVL.

The gene calls are TRBV7-9 and TRBJ2-1, with a possible D match to TRBD2 (6 bases). Per germline, CDR1 SEHNR and CDR2 FQNEAQ (reference sequence). The germline V and J ends were trimmed by 1 base and 5 bases, with 12 bases remaining between them. This CDR3 region has 15 residues. CDR3 residues: CASSLVPGVDNEQFF. The CDR3 DNA is TGTGCCAGCAGCTTAGTGCCGGGAGTGGACAATGAGCAGTTCTTC.

This clone was recorded once. The chain carries TRBV3-1 (or the pseudogene TRBV3-2) and TRBJ2-1; D uncertain. The CDR3 loop spans 15 amino acids. Trimming cost V 6 bases and J 0 bases, with 12 bases left between them. Germline CDR1 reads LGHDT; CDR2 reads YNNKEL (reference sequence). The CDR3 nucleotides are TGTGCCAGCAGTCGACTCTTTGGCTCCTACAATGAGCAGTTCTTC. Translated: CASSRLFGSYNEQFF.

The chain uses TRBV19 and TRBJ2-1; TRBD1 matches 8 bases. V dropped 3 bases and J dropped 0; count of bases not matched to a gene: 4. The germline gives CDR1 LNHDA, CDR2 SQIVND (reference sequence). The CDR3 loop spans 16 amino acids. This chain's CDR3 is CASSIRTGSSYNEQFF. CDR3 bases: TGTGCCAGTAGTATCAGGACAGGGAGCTCCTACAATGAGCAGTTCTTC.

The chain is built from TRBV2 and TRBJ2-1; unclear D gene. Germline CDR1 reads SNHLY; CDR2 reads FYNNEI. Trimming took 2 bases from V and 5 from J, leaving 10 bases between them. This CDR3 has 14 amino acids. CDR3 DNA sequence: TGTGCCAGCAGTGAATCGCGACTCAACAATGAGCAGTTCTTC. Its translation is CASSESRLNNEQFF. Filled out from reference TRBV2 and TRBJ2-1, the complete variable domain reads EPEVTQTPSHQVTQMGQEVILRCVPISNHLYFYWYRQILGQKVEFLVSFYNNEISEKSEIFDDQFSVERPDGSNFTLKIRSTKLEDSAMYFCASSESRLNNEQFFGPGTRLTVL.

The rearrangement joins TRBV3-1 (or the pseudogene TRBV3-2) to TRBJ2-2; 15 positions agree with TRBD2. This CDR3 is built from 16 residues. Germline trimming cut 5 bases from V and 6 bases from J; bases unmatched to any gene: 4. Germline CDR1 reads LGHDT; CDR2 reads YNNKEL (reference sequence). The CDR3 loop is CASSKGLAGGSGELFF. The CDR3 nucleotides are TGTGCCAGCAGCAAGGGACTAGCGGGAGGTTCCGGGGAGCTGTTTTTT.

This clone occurred a few times. J is TRBJ1-1 and V is TRBV19; D is undetermined. The CDR3 consists of 13 residues. Germline-derived CDR1 and CDR2 are LNHDA and SQIVND (reference sequence). V was trimmed by 2 bases and J by 2 bases, leaving 6 bases between them. The CDR3 DNA sequence: TGTGCCAGTAGTATAATCAGTAACACTGAAGCTTTCTTT. Amino acids: CASSIISNTEAFF.

The chain recombines TRBV7-6 with TRBJ2-6; TRBD1 aligns across 9 bases. With 5 bases clipped from V and 4 bases from J, the junction kept 3 bases outside the gene matches. The germline gives CDR1 SGHVS, CDR2 FNYEAQ. The CDR3 covers 15 residues. This chain's CDR3 is CASSRTGVGANVLTF. DNA for the CDR3: TGTGCCAGCAGCCGGACAGGGGTAGGGGCCAACGTCCTGACTTTC. Supplemented by reference TRBV7-6 and TRBJ2-6, the full variable domain reads GAGVSQSPRYKVTKRGQDVALRCDPISGHVSLYWYRQALGQGPEFLTYFNYEAQQDKSGLPNDRFSAERPEGSISTLTIQRTEQRDSAMYRCASSRTGVGANVLTFGAGSRLTVL.

V and J are TRBV7-9 and TRBJ1-2, with TRBD1 identical over 12 bases. V shed 3 bases and J 8 bases; nucleotides not matched to a gene: 16. Germline CDR1 reads SEHNR; CDR2 reads FQNEAQ (reference sequence). CDR3 length: 18 amino acids. CDR3 sequence reads: CASSFYHRQGQGAKGYTF. CDR3 DNA: TGTGCCAGCAGCTTTTACCACAGACAGGGACAGGGGGCGAAGGGCTACACCTTC.

V gene TRBV2 combines with J gene TRBJ2-1; TRBD1 aligns across 10 bases. The V and J ends lost 7 bases and 0 bases, in that order; junction bases with no gene match: 3. Germline loops: CDR1 SNHLY, CDR2 FYNNEI. This CDR3 is 15 amino acids long. This CDR3 is CASKGDRGSYNEQFF. The CDR3 DNA is TGTGCCAGCAAGGGGGACAGGGGCTCCTACAATGAGCAGTTCTTC. Full variable domain (remainder filled in from reference TRBV2 and TRBJ2-1): EPEVTQTPSHQVTQMGQEVILRCVPISNHLYFYWYRQILGQKVEFLVSFYNNEISEKSEIFDDQFSVERPDGSNFTLKIRSTKLEDSAMYFCASKGDRGSYNEQFFGPGTRLTVL.